One sample yielded the 22 T cell receptor beta chains listed below, sequenced in a study of T cell responses to AZD1222 COVID-19 vaccine. Libraries were prepared by immunoSEQ multiplex PCR; TCRdb keeps only in-frame clonotypes and omits some of them. The table lists about 180,000 clones, about 93% of them singletons, with around 1.9% in the top ten. The specimen was peripheral blood, collected 28 days after the second AZD1222 dose. The receptors derive from an adult who received the AZD1222 COVID-19 vaccine.

The genes are TRBV7-3 and TRBJ2-1, with D unclear. The CDR3 runs 13 residues. In germline, CDR1 is SGHTA, CDR2 FQGTGA. The V gene lost 3 bases and the J gene lost 9 bases, with 12 bases spanning the gap. The CDR3 nucleotides are TGTGCCAGCAGCTTGGGCATTTCGGGTGAGCAGTTCTTC. Translated, it gives CASSLGISGEQFF.

As concerns this clone: This sample also contains other DNA sequences that code for the same CDR3. The V call is TRBV18, the J call TRBJ2-3, with TRBD2 matching 16 bases. The V and J ends lost 3 bases and 6 bases, in that order; junction bases with no gene match: 3. This CDR3 comprises 16 residues. Germline CDR1 reads KGHSH; CDR2 reads LQKENI. The CDR3 DNA reads as TGTGCCAGCTCACCGGGACTAGCGGGAGGGCCGGATACGCAGTATTTT. Translation: CASSPGLAGGPDTQYF. Filled out from reference TRBV18 and TRBJ2-3, the complete variable domain reads NAGVMQNPRHLVRRRGQEARLRCSPMKGHSHVYWYRQLPEEGLKFMVYLQKENIIDESGMPKERFSAEFPKEGPSILRIQQVVRGDSAAYFCASSPGLAGGPDTQYFGPGTRLTVL.

J is TRBJ1-6 and V is TRBV2; the match to TRBD1 covers 8 bases. With 4 bases clipped from V and 6 bases from J, the junction kept 8 bases outside the gene matches. The germline V gene encodes CDR1 SNHLY and CDR2 FYNNEI. There are 16 residues in the CDR3. The CDR3 region is CASSVTGTGINSPLHF. Written as DNA, the CDR3 is TGTGCCAGCAGTGTTACCGGGACAGGCATTAATTCACCCCTCCACTTT.

This chain connects TRBV7-2 to TRBJ2-3; 10 positions match TRBD2. Looked up from germline, CDR1 is SGHTA and CDR2 is FQGNSA. The CDR3 contains 16 residues. The V segment lost 5 bases and the J segment 4 bases; nucleotides outside the gene matches: 9. The CDR3 DNA reads TGTGCCAGCAGCGCTAAAGCGGGAGGGAACCCAGATACGCAGTATTTT. Protein sequence: CASSAKAGGNPDTQYF.

The genes are TRBV6-1 and TRBJ2-1; 8 bases are a match to TRBD2. The CDR3 runs to 14 residues. Germline CDR1 reads MNHNS; CDR2 reads SASEGT. Losses at the gene ends were 3 bases for V and 9 bases for J; bases not matched to a gene: 7. The CDR3 reads CASSDPGTRGEQFF. The CDR3 DNA sequence: TGTGCCAGCAGTGACCCCGGGACTAGGGGTGAGCAGTTCTTC.

The chain uses TRBV11-2 and TRBJ2-1; D ambiguous. Germline V lookup: CDR1 SGHAT, CDR2 FQNNGV. This CDR3 is 14 amino acids long. Trimming removed 3 bases at V and 7 bases at J, with 13 bases between. CDR3 in DNA: TGTGCCAGCAGCTTGCGTTGGGCCGAGAATGAGCAGTTCTTC. Translated: CASSLRWAENEQFF.

The chain has TRBV3-1 (or the pseudogene TRBV3-2) and TRBJ1-2, with D perhaps matching TRBD1 (6 bases). Trimming took off 3 bases at V and 5 bases at J, with 13 bases between the two ends. The CDR3 length is 14 residues. Germline CDR1 LGHDT, CDR2 YNNKEL (reference sequence). The CDR3 coding sequence is TGTGCCAGCAGCCACCCGACAGGCTTATATGGCTACACCTTC. It specifies CASSHPTGLYGYTF.

The sample holds one count of this clone. This chain connects TRBV13 to TRBJ1-1; 10 positions match TRBD1. The V and J ends lost 5 bases and 4 bases, in that order; junction bases with no gene match: 10. The CDR3 spans 16 residues. Germline V lookup: CDR1 PRHDT, CDR2 FYEKMQ (reference sequence). Written as DNA, the CDR3 is TGTGCCAGCAGCCTTAGACAGGGGGCGCGGGGCACTGAAGCTTTCTTT. It yields the protein CASSLRQGARGTEAFF.

This clone was found a few times. This chain joins TRBV11-2 and TRBJ1-4; D unresolved. The CDR3 is made up of 13 amino acids. Germline CDR1 SGHAT, CDR2 FQNNGV. Trimming took off 5 bases at V and 7 bases at J, with 11 bases between the two ends. The CDR3 DNA reads as TGTGCCAGCAGCCGGGAAAGCGCTGAAAAACTGTTTTTT. As protein: CASSRESAEKLFF.

V gene TRBV7-3 combines with J gene TRBJ2-5; D ambiguous. V shed 3 bases and J shed 5 bases, with 13 bases lying between them. The germline V gene encodes CDR1 SGHTA and CDR2 FQGTGA. There are 14 residues in the CDR3. CDR3 region: CASSLNNAGETQYF. DNA for the CDR3: TGTGCCAGCAGCTTGAATAACGCCGGGGAGACCCAGTACTTC.

The rearrangement links TRBV29-1 to TRBJ1-1; tentatively, D is TRBD1 (5 bases). The CDR3 is 12 residues long. Trimming left V 4 bases short and J 6 bases short, with 12 bases between. Germline assignment: CDR1 SQVTM and CDR2 ANQGSEA. The CDR3 DNA follows: TGCAGCGTTGTAACGGGGGGGGCTGAAGCTTTCTTT. This codes for CSVVTGGAEAFF.

For this clone: The same CDR3 is also encoded by other DNA sequences in this sample. This chain joins TRBV30 and TRBJ1-4; 7 bases are a match to TRBD1. Trimming took 2 bases from V and 6 from J; bases not matched to a gene: 3. Per the germline V gene, CDR1 is GTSNPN and CDR2 is SVGIG (reference sequence). The length of the CDR3 is 13 residues. CDR3 sequence: CAWSPGGHEKLFF. CDR3 nucleotide sequence: TGTGCCTGGAGTCCAGGGGGGCATGAAAAACTGTTTTTT.

The J gene is TRBJ2-5, the V gene TRBV2, with D unresolved. The CDR3 runs 11 residues. Trimming removed 7 bases at V and 5 bases at J, with 8 bases between. Germline V gives CDR1 SNHLY, CDR2 FYNNEI. CDR3 in DNA: TGTGCCAGCACCAAGCGCGAGACCCAGTACTTC. This translates into CASTKRETQYF. Together with reference TRBV2 and TRBJ2-5, the CDR3 gives the full variable domain: EPEVTQTPSHQVTQMGQEVILRCVPISNHLYFYWYRQILGQKVEFLVSFYNNEISEKSEIFDDQFSVERPDGSNFTLKIRSTKLEDSAMYFCASTKRETQYFGPGTRLLVL.

The V gene is TRBV19, the J gene TRBJ2-1, with 7 bases lining up with TRBD1. J was trimmed by 0 bases and V by 1 base; bases with no gene match: 6. Looked up from germline, CDR1 is LNHDA and CDR2 is SQIVND (reference sequence). The CDR3 has 17 amino acids. The CDR3 nucleotides are TGTGCCAGTAGTATAGTAGGGGGCCTGAGCTCCTACAATGAGCAGTTCTTC. Translated: CASSIVGGLSSYNEQFF.

J is TRBJ2-3 and V is TRBV6-2 or TRBV6-3; TRBD2 aligns across 7 bases. V dropped 6 bases and J dropped 2; count of bases not matched to a gene: 8. The V gene's germline CDR1 is MNHEY and CDR2 SVGEGT. The CDR3 consists of 15 residues. CDR3 coding DNA: TGTGCCAGCAGCAGAGCGGGGCGATACACAGATACGCAGTATTTT. Translating it yields CASSRAGRYTDTQYF.

V and J are TRBV21-1 and TRBJ1-2; TRBD1 reflects the table's D call only, with no check against the DNA. TRBV21-1 is a documented pseudogene. This CDR3 has 18 amino acids. CDR3 in DNA: TGTGCCAGGGAGCGGCTAAAAACAGGGGCCGGACAGGACTATGGCTACACCTTC. This translates into CARERLKTGAGQDYGYTF.

This clone was seen just once. This sequence joins TRBV9 and TRBJ2-2; 16 bases are a match to TRBD2. This CDR3 spans 20 amino acids. V trimming: 3 bases; J trimming: 4 bases; junction bases outside the gene matches: 12. Germline CDR1 SGDLS, CDR2 YYNGEE. The DNA for the CDR3 is TGTGCCAGCAGCGGACGCTTGGGACTAGCGGGAGGGCCGGGCACCGGGGAGCTGTTTTTT. As protein: CASSGRLGLAGGPGTGELFF.

The rearrangement uses TRBV27 and TRBJ1-1, with D possibly TRBD1 on 5 matching bases. CDR3 size: 13 residues. Germline V lookup: CDR1 MNHEY, CDR2 SMNVEV (reference sequence). The V gene lost 6 bases and the J gene lost 4 bases, with 12 bases spanning the gap. CDR3 nucleotides: TGTGCCAGCAGACCCGGGACCCCCACTGAAGCTTTCTTT. Amino acid sequence: CASRPGTPTEAFF.

The chain employs TRBV7-9 and TRBJ2-7, with TRBD1 matching over 9 bases. The CDR3 runs 15 residues. Germline V gives CDR1 SEHNR, CDR2 FQNEAQ (reference sequence). Germline trimming cut 1 base from V and 2 bases from J; bases unmatched to any gene: 3. CDR3 loop: CASSLVRDRAYEQYF. For the CDR3, the DNA is TGTGCCAGCAGCTTAGTGAGGGACAGGGCCTACGAGCAGTACTTC.

On this clone: Since the CDR3 does not end with the conserved phenylalanine or tryptophan, this likely comes from a read error. No DNA is shown, since the ends of the CDR3 on it are uncertain; the CDR3 is the one TCRdb lists. The V gene is TRBV28, the J gene TRBJ2-7. Termini included, the CDR3 measures 12 amino acids. The germline V gene encodes CDR1 MDHEN and CDR2 SYDVKM. The CDR3 loop reads CASSLGLGGGSL.

A single count supports this clone. The J gene is TRBJ1-6, the V gene TRBV12-3 or TRBV12-4; D not certain. Trimming removed 5 bases at V and 9 bases at J, with 11 bases between. The CDR3 is made up of 13 amino acids. The CDR3 region is CASSPPSGSPLHF. The CDR3 DNA is TGTGCCAGCAGTCCCCCCAGCGGTTCACCCCTCCACTTT.

As concerns this clone: The sample holds other DNA sequences that translate to the same CDR3. CDR3 sequence: CASSLLAGYNEQFF. The DNA of the CDR3 is TGTGCCAGCAGCTTACTAGCGGGGTACAATGAGCAGTTCTTC. The gene calls are TRBV7-9 and TRBJ2-1, with 9 bases lining up with TRBD2. Trimming cost V 2 bases and J 4 bases; bases outside gene matches: 0. The CDR3 has 14 residues. Per the germline V gene, CDR1 is SEHNR and CDR2 is FQNEAQ (reference sequence).